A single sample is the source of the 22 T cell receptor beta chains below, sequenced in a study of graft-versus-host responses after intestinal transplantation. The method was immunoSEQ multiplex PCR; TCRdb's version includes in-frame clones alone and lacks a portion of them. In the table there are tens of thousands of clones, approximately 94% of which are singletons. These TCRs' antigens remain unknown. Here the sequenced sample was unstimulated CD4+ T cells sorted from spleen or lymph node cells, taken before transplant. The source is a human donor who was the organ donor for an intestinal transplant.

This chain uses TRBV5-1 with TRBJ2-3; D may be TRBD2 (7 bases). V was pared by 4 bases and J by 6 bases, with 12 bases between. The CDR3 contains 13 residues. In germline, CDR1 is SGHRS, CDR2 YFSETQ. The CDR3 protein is CASSRGGEDTQYF. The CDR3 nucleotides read TGCGCCAGCAGCAGGGGGGGAGAGGATACGCAGTATTTT. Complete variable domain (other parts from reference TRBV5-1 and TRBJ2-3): KAGVTQTPRYLIKTRGQQVTLSCSPISGHRSVSWYQQTPGQGLQFLFEYFSETQRNKGNFPGRFSGRQFSNSRSEMNVSTLELGDSALYLCASSRGGEDTQYFGPGTRLTVL.

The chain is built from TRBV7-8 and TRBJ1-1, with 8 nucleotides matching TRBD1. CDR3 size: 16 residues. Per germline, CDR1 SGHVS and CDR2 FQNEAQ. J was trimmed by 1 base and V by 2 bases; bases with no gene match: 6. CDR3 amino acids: CASSLRDRPTNTEAFF. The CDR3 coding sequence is TGTGCCAGCAGCTTACGGGACAGGCCGACGAACACTGAAGCTTTCTTT.

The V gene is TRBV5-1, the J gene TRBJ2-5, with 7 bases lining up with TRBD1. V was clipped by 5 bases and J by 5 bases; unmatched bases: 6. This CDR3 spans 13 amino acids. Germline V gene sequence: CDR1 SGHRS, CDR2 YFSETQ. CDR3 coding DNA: TGCGCCAGCAGTTGGCAGGGGGTGGAGACCCAGTACTTC. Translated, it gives CASSWQGVETQYF.

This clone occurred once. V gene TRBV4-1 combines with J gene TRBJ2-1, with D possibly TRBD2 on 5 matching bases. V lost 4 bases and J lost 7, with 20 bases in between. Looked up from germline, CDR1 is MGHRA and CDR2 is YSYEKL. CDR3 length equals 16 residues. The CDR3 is CASSPLRAEVGNEQFF. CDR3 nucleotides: TGCGCCAGCAGCCCGCTGAGGGCCGAGGTTGGAAATGAGCAGTTCTTC.

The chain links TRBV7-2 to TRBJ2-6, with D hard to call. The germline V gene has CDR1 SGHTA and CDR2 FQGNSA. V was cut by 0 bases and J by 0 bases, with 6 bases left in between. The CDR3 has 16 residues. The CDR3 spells CASSLASSSGANVLTF. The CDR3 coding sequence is TGTGCCAGCAGCTTAGCATCTTCCTCTGGGGCCAACGTCCTGACTTTC.

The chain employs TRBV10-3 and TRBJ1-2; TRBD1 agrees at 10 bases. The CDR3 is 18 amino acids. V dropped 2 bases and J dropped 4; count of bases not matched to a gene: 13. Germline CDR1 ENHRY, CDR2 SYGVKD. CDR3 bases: TGTGCCATCAGTGAGCCACTGACAGGGGGCCCCGCGGGCTATGGCTACACCTTC. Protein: CAISEPLTGGPAGYGYTF.

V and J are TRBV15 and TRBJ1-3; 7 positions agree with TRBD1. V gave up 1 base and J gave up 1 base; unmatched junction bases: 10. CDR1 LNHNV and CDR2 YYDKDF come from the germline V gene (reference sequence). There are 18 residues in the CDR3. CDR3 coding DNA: TGTGCCACCAGCAGAGGGATACAGGGGCTGTATTCTGGAAACACCATATATTTT. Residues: CATSRGIQGLYSGNTIYF.

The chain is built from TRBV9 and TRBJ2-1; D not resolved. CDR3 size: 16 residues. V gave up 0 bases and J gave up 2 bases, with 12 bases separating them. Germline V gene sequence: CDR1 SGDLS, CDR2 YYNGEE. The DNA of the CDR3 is TGTGCCAGCAGCGTAGCGAAGCGAGAAACCTACAATGAGCAGTTCTTC. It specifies CASSVAKRETYNEQFF.

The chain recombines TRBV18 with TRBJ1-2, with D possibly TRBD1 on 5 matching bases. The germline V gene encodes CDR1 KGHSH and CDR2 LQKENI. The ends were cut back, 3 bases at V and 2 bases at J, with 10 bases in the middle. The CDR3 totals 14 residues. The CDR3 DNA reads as TGTGCCAGCTCACCCGGGACTGCAAACTATGGCTACACCTTC. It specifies CASSPGTANYGYTF. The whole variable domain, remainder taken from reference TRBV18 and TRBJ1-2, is NAGVMQNPRHLVRRRGQEARLRCSPMKGHSHVYWYRQLPEEGLKFMVYLQKENIIDESGMPKERFSAEFPKEGPSILRIQQVVRGDSAAYFCASSPGTANYGYTFGSGTRLTVV.

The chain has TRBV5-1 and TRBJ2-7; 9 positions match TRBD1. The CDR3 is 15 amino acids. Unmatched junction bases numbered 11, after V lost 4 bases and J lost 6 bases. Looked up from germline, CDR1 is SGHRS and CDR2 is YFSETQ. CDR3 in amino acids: CASSVQGALRSEQYF. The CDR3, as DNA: TGCGCCAGCAGCGTACAGGGGGCGCTTCGAAGCGAGCAGTACTTC.

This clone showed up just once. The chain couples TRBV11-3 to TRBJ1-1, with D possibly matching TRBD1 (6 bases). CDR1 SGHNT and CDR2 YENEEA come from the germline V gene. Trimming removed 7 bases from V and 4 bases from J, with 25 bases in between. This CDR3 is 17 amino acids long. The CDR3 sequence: CASTPTGGTITSTEAFF. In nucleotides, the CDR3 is TGTGCCAGCACCCCCACGGGGGGCACAATTACGAGCACTGAAGCTTTCTTT.

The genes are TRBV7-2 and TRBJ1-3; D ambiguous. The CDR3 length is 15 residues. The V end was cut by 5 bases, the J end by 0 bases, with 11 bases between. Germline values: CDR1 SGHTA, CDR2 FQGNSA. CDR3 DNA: TGTGCCAGCAGCCAAGACGAGGGCTCTGGAAACACCATATATTTT. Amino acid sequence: CASSQDEGSGNTIYF.

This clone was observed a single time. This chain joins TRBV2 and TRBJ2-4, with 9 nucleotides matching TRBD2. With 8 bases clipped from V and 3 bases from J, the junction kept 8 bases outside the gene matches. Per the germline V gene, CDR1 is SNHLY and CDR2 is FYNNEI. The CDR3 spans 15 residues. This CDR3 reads CASSRAGGLKNIQYF. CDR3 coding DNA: TGTGCCAGCTCAAGAGCGGGGGGCCTCAAAAACATTCAGTACTTC. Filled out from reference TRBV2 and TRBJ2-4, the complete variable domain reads EPEVTQTPSHQVTQMGQEVILRCVPISNHLYFYWYRQILGQKVEFLVSFYNNEISEKSEIFDDQFSVERPDGSNFTLKIRSTKLEDSAMYFCASSRAGGLKNIQYFGAGTRLSVL.

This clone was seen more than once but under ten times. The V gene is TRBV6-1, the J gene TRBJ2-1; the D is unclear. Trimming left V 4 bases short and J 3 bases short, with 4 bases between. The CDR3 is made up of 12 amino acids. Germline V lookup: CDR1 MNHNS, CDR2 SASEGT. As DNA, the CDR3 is TGTGCCAGCAGTGTCAGCTACAATGAGCAGTTCTTC. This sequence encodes CASSVSYNEQFF.

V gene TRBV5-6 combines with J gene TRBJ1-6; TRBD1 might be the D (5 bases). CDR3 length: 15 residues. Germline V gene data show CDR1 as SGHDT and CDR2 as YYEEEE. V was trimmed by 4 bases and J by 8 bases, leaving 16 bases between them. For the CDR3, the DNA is TGTGCCAGCAGCATCAGGGACGCCCGGCATTCACCCCTCCACTTT. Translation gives CASSIRDARHSPLHF.

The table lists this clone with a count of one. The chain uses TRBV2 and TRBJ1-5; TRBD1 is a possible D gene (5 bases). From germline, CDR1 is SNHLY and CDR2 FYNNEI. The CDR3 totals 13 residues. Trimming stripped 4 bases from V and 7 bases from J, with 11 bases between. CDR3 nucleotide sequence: TGTGCCAGCAGTGTAGAAAGACAGCAGCCCCAGCATTTT. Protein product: CASSVERQQPQHF.

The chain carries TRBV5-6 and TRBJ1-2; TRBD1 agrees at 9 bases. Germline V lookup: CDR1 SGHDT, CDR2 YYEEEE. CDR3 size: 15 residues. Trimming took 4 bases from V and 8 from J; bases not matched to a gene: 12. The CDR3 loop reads CASSPITGGPEGYTF. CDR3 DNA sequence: TGTGCCAGCAGCCCAATCACAGGGGGCCCAGAGGGCTACACCTTC.

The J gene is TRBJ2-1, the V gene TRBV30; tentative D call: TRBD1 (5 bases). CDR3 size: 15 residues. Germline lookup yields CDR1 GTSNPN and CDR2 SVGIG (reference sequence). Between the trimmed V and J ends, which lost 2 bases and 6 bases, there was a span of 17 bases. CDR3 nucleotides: TGTGCCTGGAGTCTGTCCCAGGGTAGGATCAATGAGCAGTTCTTC. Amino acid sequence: CAWSLSQGRINEQFF. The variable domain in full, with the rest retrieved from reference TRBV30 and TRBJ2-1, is SQTIHQWPATLVQPVGSPLSLECTVEGTSNPNLYWYRQAAGRGLQLLFYSVGIGQISSEVPQNLSASRPQDRQFILSSKKLLLSDSGFYLCAWSLSQGRINEQFFGPGTRLTVL.

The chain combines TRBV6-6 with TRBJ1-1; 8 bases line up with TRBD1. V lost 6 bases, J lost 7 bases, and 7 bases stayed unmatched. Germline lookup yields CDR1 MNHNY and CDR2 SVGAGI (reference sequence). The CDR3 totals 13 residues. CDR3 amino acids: CASRPGQGREAFF. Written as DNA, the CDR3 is TGTGCCAGCAGACCCGGACAGGGACGTGAAGCTTTCTTT.

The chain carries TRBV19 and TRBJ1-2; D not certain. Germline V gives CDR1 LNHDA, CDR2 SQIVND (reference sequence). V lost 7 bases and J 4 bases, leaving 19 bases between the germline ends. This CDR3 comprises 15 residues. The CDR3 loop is CASIGSPGGGYGYTF. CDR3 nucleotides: TGTGCCAGTATCGGCAGTCCGGGTGGTGGCTATGGCTACACCTTC. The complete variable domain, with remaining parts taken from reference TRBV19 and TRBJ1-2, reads DGGITQSPKYLFRKEGQNVTLSCEQNLNHDAMYWYRQDPGQGLRLIYYSQIVNDFQKGDIAEGYSVSREKKESFPLTVTSAQKNPTAFYLCASIGSPGGGYGYTFGSGTRLTVV.

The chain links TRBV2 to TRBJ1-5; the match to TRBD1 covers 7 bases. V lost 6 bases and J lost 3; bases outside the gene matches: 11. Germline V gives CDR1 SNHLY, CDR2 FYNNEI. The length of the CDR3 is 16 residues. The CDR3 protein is CASRGGTGQINQPQHF. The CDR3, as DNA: TGTGCCAGCAGAGGGGGGACGGGACAGATCAATCAGCCCCAGCATTTT.

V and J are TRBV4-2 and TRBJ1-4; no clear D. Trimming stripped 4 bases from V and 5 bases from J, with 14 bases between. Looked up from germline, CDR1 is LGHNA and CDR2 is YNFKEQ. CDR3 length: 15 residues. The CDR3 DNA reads TGTGCCAGCAGCCCCCCCAGTCGTCAAAATGAAAAACTGTTTTTT. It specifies CASSPPSRQNEKLFF.